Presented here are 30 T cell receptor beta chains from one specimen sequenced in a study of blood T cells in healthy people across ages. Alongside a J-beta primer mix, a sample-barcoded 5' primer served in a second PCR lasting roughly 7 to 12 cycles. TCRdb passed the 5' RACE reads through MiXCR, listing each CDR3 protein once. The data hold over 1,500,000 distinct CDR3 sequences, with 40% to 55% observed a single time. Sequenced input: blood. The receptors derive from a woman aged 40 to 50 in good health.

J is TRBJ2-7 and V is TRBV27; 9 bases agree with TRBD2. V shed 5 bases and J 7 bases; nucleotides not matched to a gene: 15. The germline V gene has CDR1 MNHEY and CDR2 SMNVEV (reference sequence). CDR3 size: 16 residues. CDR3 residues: CASSPRETRGGWEQYF. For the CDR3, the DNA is TGTGCCAGCAGTCCGAGGGAGACGCGGGGGGGCTGGGAGCAGTACTTC.

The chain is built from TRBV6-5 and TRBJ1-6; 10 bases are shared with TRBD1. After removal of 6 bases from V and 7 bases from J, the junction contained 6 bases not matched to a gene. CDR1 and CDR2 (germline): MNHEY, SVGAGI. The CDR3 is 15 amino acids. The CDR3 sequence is CASRSGTGANSPLHF. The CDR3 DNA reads TGTGCCAGCAGATCTGGGACAGGGGCAAATTCACCCCTCCACTTT.

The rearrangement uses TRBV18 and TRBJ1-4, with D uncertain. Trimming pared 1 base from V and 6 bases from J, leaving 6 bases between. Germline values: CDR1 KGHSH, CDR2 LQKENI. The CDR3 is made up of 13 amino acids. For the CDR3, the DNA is TGTGCCAGCTCACCACGGGTTGATGAAAAACTGTTTTTT. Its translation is CASSPRVDEKLFF.

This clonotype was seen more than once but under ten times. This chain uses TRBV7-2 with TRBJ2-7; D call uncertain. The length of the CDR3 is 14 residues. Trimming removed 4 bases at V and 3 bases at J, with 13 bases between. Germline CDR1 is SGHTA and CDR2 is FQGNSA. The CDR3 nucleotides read TGTGCCAGCAGCTACCGGGCTACTAACTACGAGCAGTACTTC. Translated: CASSYRATNYEQYF.

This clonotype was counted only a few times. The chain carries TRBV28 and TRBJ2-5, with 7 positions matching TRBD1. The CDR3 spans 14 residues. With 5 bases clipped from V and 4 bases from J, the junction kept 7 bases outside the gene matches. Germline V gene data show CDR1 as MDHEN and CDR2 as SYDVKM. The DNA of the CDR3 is TGTGCCAGCAGTACAGGGGCACGGCGAGAGACCCAGTACTTC. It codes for CASSTGARRETQYF. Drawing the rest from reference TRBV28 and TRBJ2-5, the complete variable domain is DVKVTQSSRYLVKRTGEKVFLECVQDMDHENMFWYRQDPGLGLRLIYFSYDVKMKEKGDIPEGYSVSREKKERFSLILESASTNQTSMYLCASSTGARRETQYFGPGTRLLVL.

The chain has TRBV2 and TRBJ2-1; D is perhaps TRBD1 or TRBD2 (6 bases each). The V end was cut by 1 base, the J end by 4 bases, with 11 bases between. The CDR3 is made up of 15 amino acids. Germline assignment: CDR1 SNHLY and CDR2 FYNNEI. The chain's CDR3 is CASSEGGGPYNEQFF. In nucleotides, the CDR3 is TGTGCCAGCAGTGAAGGAGGGGGGCCTTACAATGAGCAGTTCTTC. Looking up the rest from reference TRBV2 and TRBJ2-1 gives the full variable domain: EPEVTQTPSHQVTQMGQEVILRCVPISNHLYFYWYRQILGQKVEFLVSFYNNEISEKSEIFDDQFSVERPDGSNFTLKIRSTKLEDSAMYFCASSEGGGPYNEQFFGPGTRLTVL.

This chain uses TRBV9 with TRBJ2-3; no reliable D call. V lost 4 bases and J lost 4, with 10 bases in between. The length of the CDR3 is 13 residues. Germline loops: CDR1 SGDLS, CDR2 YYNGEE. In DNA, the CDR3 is TGTGCCAGCAGCCCGTTTGTGGCAGATACGCAGTATTTT. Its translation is CASSPFVADTQYF.

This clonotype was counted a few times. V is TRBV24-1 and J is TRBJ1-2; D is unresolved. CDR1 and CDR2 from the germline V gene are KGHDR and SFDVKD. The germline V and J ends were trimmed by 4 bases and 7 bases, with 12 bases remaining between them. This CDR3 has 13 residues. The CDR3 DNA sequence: TGTGCCACCAGTGACACCGGACGGGGTGGCTACACCTTC. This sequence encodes CATSDTGRGGYTF.

CDR3 protein: CASSQGLVGEQYF. The CDR3 nucleotides are TGCGCCAGCAGCCAAGGACTAGTGGGTGAGCAGTACTTC. This chain uses TRBV4-3 with TRBJ2-7; a weak D match, TRBD2 (6 bases). There are 13 residues in the CDR3. The ends were cut back, 1 base at V and 7 bases at J, with 11 bases in the middle. Germline values: CDR1 LGHNA, CDR2 YSLEER.

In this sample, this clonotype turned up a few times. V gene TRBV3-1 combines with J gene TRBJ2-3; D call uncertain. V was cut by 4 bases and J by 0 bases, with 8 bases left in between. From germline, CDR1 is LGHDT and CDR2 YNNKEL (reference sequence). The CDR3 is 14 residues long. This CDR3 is CASSLYPSTDTQYF. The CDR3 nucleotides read TGTGCCAGCAGCCTCTATCCCAGCACAGATACGCAGTATTTT.

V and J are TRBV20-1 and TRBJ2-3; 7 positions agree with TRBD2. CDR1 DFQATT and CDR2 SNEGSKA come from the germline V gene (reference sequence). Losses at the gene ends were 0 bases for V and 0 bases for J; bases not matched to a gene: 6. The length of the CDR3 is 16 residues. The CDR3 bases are TGCAGTGCTAGAGATTCCCGGGGGGAAAGCACAGATACGCAGTATTTT. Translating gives CSARDSRGESTDTQYF.

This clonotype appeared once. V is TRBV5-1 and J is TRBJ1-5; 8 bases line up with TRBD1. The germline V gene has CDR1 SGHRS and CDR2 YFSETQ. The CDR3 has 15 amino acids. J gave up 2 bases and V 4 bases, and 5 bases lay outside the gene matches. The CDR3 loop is CASSKDREGNQPQHF. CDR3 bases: TGCGCCAGCAGCAAGGACAGGGAAGGCAATCAGCCCCAGCATTTT.

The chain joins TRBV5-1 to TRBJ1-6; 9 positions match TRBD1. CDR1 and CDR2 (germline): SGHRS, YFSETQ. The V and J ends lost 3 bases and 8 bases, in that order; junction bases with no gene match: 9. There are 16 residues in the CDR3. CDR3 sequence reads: CASSSLKQGADSPLHF. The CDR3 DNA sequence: TGCGCCAGCAGCTCCCTTAAACAGGGGGCTGATTCACCCCTCCACTTT.

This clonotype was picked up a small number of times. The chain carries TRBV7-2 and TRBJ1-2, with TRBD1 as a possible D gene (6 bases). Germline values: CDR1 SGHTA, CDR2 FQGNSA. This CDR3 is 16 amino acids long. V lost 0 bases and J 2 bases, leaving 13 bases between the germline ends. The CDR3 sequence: CASSLAAGGANYGYTF. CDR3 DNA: TGTGCCAGCAGCTTAGCGGCTGGGGGCGCGAACTATGGCTACACCTTC.

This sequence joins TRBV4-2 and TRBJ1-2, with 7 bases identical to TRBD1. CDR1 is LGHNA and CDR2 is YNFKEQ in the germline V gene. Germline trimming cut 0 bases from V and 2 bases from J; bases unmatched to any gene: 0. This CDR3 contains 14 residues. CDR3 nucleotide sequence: TGTGCCAGCAGCCAAGAGGGACAGAACTATGGCTACACCTTC. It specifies CASSQEGQNYGYTF.

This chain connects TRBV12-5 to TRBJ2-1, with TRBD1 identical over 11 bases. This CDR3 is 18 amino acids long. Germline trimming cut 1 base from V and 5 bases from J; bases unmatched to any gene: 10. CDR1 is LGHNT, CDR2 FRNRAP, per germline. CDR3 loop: CASGLGPFRTGGHNEQFF. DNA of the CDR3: TGTGCTAGTGGTTTGGGCCCTTTCCGGACAGGGGGCCACAATGAGCAGTTCTTC.

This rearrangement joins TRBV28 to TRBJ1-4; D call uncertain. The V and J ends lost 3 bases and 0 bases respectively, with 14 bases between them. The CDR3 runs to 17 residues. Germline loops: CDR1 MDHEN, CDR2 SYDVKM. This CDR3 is CASSFIPGQTTNEKLFF. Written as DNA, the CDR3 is TGTGCCAGCAGTTTCATTCCCGGGCAAACAACTAATGAAAAACTGTTTTTT.

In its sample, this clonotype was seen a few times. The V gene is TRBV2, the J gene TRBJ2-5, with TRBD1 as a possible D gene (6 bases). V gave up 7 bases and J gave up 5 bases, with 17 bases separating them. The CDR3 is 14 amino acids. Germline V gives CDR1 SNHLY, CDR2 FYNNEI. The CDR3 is CASIRQAARETQYF. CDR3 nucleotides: TGTGCCAGCATAAGACAGGCAGCTCGGGAGACCCAGTACTTC.

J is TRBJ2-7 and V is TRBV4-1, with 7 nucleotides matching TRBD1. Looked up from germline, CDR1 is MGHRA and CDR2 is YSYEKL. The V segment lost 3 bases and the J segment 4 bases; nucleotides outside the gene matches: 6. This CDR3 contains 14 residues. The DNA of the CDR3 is TGCGCCAGCAGCCATCCTGAGGGGGCGTACGAGCAGTACTTC. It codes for CASSHPEGAYEQYF.

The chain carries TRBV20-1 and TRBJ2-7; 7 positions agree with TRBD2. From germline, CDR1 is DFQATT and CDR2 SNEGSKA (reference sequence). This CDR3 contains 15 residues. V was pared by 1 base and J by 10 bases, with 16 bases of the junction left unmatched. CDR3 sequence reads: CSARVGSGHLGDQYF. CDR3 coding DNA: TGCAGTGCTAGAGTCGGTAGCGGGCACTTGGGGGACCAGTACTTC.

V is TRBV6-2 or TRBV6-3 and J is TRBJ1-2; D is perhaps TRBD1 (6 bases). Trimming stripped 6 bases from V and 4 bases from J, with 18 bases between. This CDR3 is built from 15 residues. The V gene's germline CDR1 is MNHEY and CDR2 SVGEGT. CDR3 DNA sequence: TGTGCCAGCAGCCCAGCAGGGGCCTACCGCTATGGCTACACCTTC. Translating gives CASSPAGAYRYGYTF.

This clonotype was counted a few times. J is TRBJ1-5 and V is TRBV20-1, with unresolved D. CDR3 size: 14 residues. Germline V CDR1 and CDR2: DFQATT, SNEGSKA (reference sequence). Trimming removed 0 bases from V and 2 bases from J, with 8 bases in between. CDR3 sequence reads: CSARDDGRNQPQHF. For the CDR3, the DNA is TGCAGTGCTAGAGATGACGGCCGCAATCAGCCCCAGCATTTT.

DNA of the CDR3: TGTGCCAGCAGCTTCACACGGACTGAAGCTTTCTTT. Translation: CASSFTRTEAFF. The chain employs TRBV7-2 and TRBJ1-1, with D uncertain. This CDR3 spans 12 amino acids. Germline V gene data show CDR1 as SGHTA and CDR2 as FQGNSA. Trimming shortened V by 3 bases and J by 5 bases, and 7 bases separated the two germline ends.

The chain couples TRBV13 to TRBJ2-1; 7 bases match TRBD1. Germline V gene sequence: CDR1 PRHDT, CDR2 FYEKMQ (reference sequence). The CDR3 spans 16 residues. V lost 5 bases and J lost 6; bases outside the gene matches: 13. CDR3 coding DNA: TGTGCCAGCAGCACCGCTACAGGGGTCGTCGGCAATGAGCAGTTCTTC. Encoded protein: CASSTATGVVGNEQFF.

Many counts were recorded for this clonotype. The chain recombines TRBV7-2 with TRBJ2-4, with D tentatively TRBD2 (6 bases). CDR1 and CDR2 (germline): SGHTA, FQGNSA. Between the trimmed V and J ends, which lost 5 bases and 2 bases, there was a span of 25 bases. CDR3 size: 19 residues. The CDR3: CASSPVGGGGVETKNIQYF. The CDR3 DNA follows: TGTGCCAGCAGCCCAGTCGGGGGAGGCGGGGTGGAAACCAAAAACATTCAGTACTTC.

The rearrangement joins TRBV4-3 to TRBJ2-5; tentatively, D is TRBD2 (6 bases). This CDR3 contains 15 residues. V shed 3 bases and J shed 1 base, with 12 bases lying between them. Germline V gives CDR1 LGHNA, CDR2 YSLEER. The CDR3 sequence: CASSQGLSSQETQYF. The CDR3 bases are TGCGCCAGCAGCCAGGGACTGAGCAGCCAAGAGACCCAGTACTTC.

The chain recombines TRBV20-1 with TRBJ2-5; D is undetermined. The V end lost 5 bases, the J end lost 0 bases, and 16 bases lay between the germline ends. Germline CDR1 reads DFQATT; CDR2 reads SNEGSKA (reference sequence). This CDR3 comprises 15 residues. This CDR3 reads CSAYLPEWYQETQYF. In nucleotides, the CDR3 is TGCAGTGCTTACTTGCCGGAATGGTACCAAGAGACCCAGTACTTC.

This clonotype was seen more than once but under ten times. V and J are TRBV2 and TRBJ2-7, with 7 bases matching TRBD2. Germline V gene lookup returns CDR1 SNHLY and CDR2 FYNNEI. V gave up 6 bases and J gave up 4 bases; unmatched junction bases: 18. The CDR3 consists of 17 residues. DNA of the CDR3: TGTGCCAGCAGGGACTACATACGACTAGCTCTTAGGTACGAGCAGTACTTC. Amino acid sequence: CASRDYIRLALRYEQYF.

The CDR3 nucleotides read TGTGCCAGCAGCATAGGTGGTATGTCCTGCTCAAGGTTCGAGACCCAGTACTTC. As protein: CASSIGGMSCSRFETQYF. V gene TRBV21-1 combines with J gene TRBJ2-5; the table's D call, TRBD1, has no DNA check behind it. TRBV21-1 is a known pseudogene. The CDR3 spans 18 residues.

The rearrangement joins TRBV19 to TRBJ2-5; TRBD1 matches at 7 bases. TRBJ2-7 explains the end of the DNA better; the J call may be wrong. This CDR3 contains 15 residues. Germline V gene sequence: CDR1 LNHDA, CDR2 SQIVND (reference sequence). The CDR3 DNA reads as TGTGCCAGTAGGGGATCCGGGACAGCAACATACGAGCAGTACTTC. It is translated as CASRGSGTATYEQYF.